This TCR beta chain is drawn from a study of patients and donors after allogeneic stem cell transplantation. Germline V lookup: CDR1 MGHRA, CDR2 YSYEKL. The CDR3 has 15 amino acids. With 7 bases removed from V and 5 bases from J, the gap between germline ends came to 20 bases. TCRdb called the RT-PCR reads again in MiXCR, with one record for every CDR3 protein. Of roughly 940,000 distinct CDR3 sequences in the sample, more than 15% are singletons; the top ten hold about 6%. This clonotype has more than one count but fewer than ten. The clonotype comes from a human donor who was either an allogeneic HSCT recipient or a stem cell or donor lymphocyte infusion donor (not recorded which). It is not recorded whose cells these are; they may come from a transplant donor. Sequencing was performed on blood, either unsorted or a sorted T cell fraction (not recorded which). The chain uses TRBV4-1 and TRBJ1-1; maybe TRBD1 (6 bases). CDR3 DNA sequence: TGCGCCAGCATAAAGGGGGACGTGGCGGGGACTGAAGCTTTCTTT. Its protein product is CASIKGDVAGTEAFF.